Below, 14 T cell receptor beta chains from the same sample are listed, as sequenced in a study of T cells in Graves' hyperthyroidism and ophthalmopathy. Amplification targeted TCR beta CDR3 regions from RNA transcripts. The study used the HTBI primer set for a first-round RT-PCR of the TCR CDR3. TCRdb processed the multiplex PCR reads anew with MiXCR; each CDR3 protein has one entry. The data hold around 570,000 distinct CDR3 sequences, with roughly 21% observed a single time. The sample consisted of blood. These receptors were obtained from a man aged 40-49 years with Graves' ophthalmopathy.

V is TRBV19 and J is TRBJ1-5; a weak D match, TRBD1 (5 bases). Germline V gene lookup returns CDR1 LNHDA and CDR2 SQIVND (reference sequence). V was trimmed by 5 bases and J by 5 bases, leaving 13 bases between them. The CDR3 loop spans 14 amino acids. This CDR3 is CASSLMGGDQPQHF. In nucleotides, the CDR3 is TGTGCCAGTAGTTTAATGGGGGGGGATCAGCCCCAGCATTTT.

This clonotype was counted at least ten times. V is TRBV6-1 and J is TRBJ1-2; weak D call: TRBD1 (6 bases). This CDR3 comprises 15 residues. Germline V lookup: CDR1 MNHNS, CDR2 SASEGT. Trimming pared 5 bases from V and 5 bases from J, leaving 18 bases between. Written as DNA, the CDR3 is TGTGCCAGCAGTTCTCTGACAGGACTGACTTATGGCTACACCTTC. This encodes CASSSLTGLTYGYTF.

The chain couples TRBV14 to TRBJ1-2; D not certain. This CDR3 is 13 amino acids long. From germline, CDR1 is SGHDN and CDR2 FVKESK. The V end was cut by 3 bases, the J end by 4 bases, with 9 bases between. The CDR3 DNA sequence: TGTGCCAGCAGCCATAGAACCCTCTATGGCTACACCTTC. This translates into CASSHRTLYGYTF.

The CDR3 DNA follows: TGTGCCAGCAGTTTGAAGACAGGGGGCGAATCGGCCGGGGAGCTGTTTTTT. This sequence encodes CASSLKTGGESAGELFF. The chain recombines TRBV27 with TRBJ2-2; 10 nucleotides match TRBD1. Trimming at V came to 3 bases and at J to 6 bases, leaving 10 bases not matched to a gene. The germline V gene encodes CDR1 MNHEY and CDR2 SMNVEV (reference sequence). This CDR3 is 17 amino acids long.

This clonotype has ten or more counts. The chain couples TRBV6-6 to TRBJ2-7; D possibly corresponds to TRBD1 (6 bases). Germline-derived CDR1 and CDR2 are MNHNY and SVGAGI (reference sequence). V gave up 2 bases and J gave up 2 bases, with 10 bases separating them. The CDR3 has 14 amino acids. The DNA for the CDR3 is TGTGCCAGCAGTTACCCAGGGGTGGCCTACGAGCAGTACTTC. It encodes CASSYPGVAYEQYF.

This clonotype was seen repeatedly, ten times or more. The chain couples TRBV20-1 to TRBJ2-7; unclear D gene. Per the germline V gene, CDR1 is DFQATT and CDR2 is SNEGSKA (reference sequence). This CDR3 region has 14 residues. Deletions cut 2 bases from V and 0 bases from J, with 11 bases between. In DNA, the CDR3 is TGCAGTGCTAGAAGGTTGAGCCTCTCCTACGAGCAGTACTTC. Its protein product is CSARRLSLSYEQYF.

This clonotype was counted ten times or more. The chain uses TRBV7-2 and TRBJ2-1, with TRBD1 matching over 8 bases. The CDR3 loop spans 15 amino acids. Germline V gene sequence: CDR1 SGHTA, CDR2 FQGNSA. Unmatched junction bases numbered 9, after V lost 6 bases and J lost 5 bases. In DNA form, the CDR3 reads TGTGCCAGCAGTCCGCAGGGGGCTAAGAACAATGAGCAGTTCTTC. The encoded protein is CASSPQGAKNNEQFF.

This clonotype was counted ten times or more. The gene calls are TRBV28 and TRBJ2-7; unclear D gene. CDR1 and CDR2 (germline): MDHEN, SYDVKM. The CDR3 contains 15 residues. V lost 2 bases to trimming and J lost 7 bases, with 18 bases between them. CDR3 region: CASSLVDNSEAEQYF. Written as DNA, the CDR3 is TGTGCCAGCAGTTTAGTAGACAACTCGGAAGCAGAGCAGTACTTC.

This clonotype was seen many times. The chain joins TRBV7-9 to TRBJ2-7; no clear D gene. CDR1 SEHNR and CDR2 FQNEAQ come from the germline V gene (reference sequence). CDR3 length: 13 amino acids. The V gene lost 7 bases and the J gene lost 2 bases, with 12 bases spanning the gap. The CDR3 nucleotides read TGTGCCAGCACCCCTAAGGATGCCTACGAGCAGTACTTC. Translated, it gives CASTPKDAYEQYF.

V gene TRBV20-1 combines with J gene TRBJ1-1; a weak D match, TRBD1 (6 bases). Germline lookup yields CDR1 DFQATT and CDR2 SNEGSKA (reference sequence). The CDR3 covers 11 residues. The CDR3 spells CSTGAWAEAFF. The CDR3 DNA reads TGCAGCACGGGGGCTTGGGCTGAAGCTTTCTTT.

The V and J genes are TRBV7-9 and TRBJ2-5; D unresolved. V lost 1 base and J 0 bases, leaving 9 bases between the germline ends. In germline, CDR1 is SEHNR, CDR2 FQNEAQ (reference sequence). This CDR3 is 15 amino acids long. CDR3 protein: CASSLGRRNQETQYF. The CDR3, as DNA: TGTGCCAGCAGCTTAGGACGAAGAAACCAAGAGACCCAGTACTTC.

This clonotype was recorded at least ten times. J is TRBJ1-5 and V is TRBV11-2; D ambiguous. The germline gives CDR1 SGHAT, CDR2 FQNNGV. The CDR3 sequence is 14 residues long. V lost 5 bases and J 1 base, leaving 9 bases between the germline ends. CDR3 DNA: TGTGCCAGCAGCCGCTCCGGGAGCAATCAGCCCCAGCATTTT. Encoded protein: CASSRSGSNQPQHF. Supplemented by reference TRBV11-2 and TRBJ1-5, the full variable domain reads EAGVAQSPRYKIIEKRQSVAFWCNPISGHATLYWYQQILGQGPKLLIQFQNNGVVDDSQLPKDRFSAERLKGVDSTLKIQPAKLEDSAVYLCASSRSGSNQPQHFGDGTRLSIL.

Only a few counts were recorded for this clonotype. The chain has TRBV7-6 and TRBJ1-1, with 9 bases lining up with TRBD1. Losses at the gene ends were 3 bases for V and 5 bases for J; bases not matched to a gene: 7. Germline CDR1 SGHVS, CDR2 FNYEAQ. This CDR3 has 15 amino acids. The CDR3 reads CASSLDRGWRTEAFF. Here the CDR3 DNA reads TGTGCCAGCAGCTTGGACAGGGGATGGAGAACTGAAGCTTTCTTT.

This clonotype came up many times. The rearrangement links TRBV20-1 to TRBJ2-7, with D perhaps matching TRBD1 (6 bases). Germline values: CDR1 DFQATT, CDR2 SNEGSKA (reference sequence). The V end lost 3 bases, the J end lost 5 bases, and 17 bases lay between the germline ends. The CDR3 loop spans 14 amino acids. Here the CDR3 reads CSARGPGTTDEQYF. The CDR3, as DNA: TGCAGTGCTAGGGGACCGGGGACAACGGACGAGCAGTACTTC.